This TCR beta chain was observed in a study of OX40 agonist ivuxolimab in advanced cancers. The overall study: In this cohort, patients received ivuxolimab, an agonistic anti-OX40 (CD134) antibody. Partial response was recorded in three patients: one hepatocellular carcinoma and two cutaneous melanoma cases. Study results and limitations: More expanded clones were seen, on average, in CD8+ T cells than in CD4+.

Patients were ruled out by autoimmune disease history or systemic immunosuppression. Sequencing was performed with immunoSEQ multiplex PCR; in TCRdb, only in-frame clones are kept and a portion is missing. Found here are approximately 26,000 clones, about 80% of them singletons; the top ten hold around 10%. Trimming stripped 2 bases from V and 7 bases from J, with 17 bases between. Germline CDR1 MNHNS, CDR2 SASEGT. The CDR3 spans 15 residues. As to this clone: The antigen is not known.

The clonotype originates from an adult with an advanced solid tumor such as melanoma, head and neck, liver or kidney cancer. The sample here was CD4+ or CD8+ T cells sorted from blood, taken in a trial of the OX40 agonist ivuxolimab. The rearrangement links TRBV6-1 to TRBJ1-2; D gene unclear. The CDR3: CASSEMGTMGFGYTF. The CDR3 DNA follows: TGTGCCAGCAGTGAAATGGGCACGATGGGATTTGGCTACACCTTC.